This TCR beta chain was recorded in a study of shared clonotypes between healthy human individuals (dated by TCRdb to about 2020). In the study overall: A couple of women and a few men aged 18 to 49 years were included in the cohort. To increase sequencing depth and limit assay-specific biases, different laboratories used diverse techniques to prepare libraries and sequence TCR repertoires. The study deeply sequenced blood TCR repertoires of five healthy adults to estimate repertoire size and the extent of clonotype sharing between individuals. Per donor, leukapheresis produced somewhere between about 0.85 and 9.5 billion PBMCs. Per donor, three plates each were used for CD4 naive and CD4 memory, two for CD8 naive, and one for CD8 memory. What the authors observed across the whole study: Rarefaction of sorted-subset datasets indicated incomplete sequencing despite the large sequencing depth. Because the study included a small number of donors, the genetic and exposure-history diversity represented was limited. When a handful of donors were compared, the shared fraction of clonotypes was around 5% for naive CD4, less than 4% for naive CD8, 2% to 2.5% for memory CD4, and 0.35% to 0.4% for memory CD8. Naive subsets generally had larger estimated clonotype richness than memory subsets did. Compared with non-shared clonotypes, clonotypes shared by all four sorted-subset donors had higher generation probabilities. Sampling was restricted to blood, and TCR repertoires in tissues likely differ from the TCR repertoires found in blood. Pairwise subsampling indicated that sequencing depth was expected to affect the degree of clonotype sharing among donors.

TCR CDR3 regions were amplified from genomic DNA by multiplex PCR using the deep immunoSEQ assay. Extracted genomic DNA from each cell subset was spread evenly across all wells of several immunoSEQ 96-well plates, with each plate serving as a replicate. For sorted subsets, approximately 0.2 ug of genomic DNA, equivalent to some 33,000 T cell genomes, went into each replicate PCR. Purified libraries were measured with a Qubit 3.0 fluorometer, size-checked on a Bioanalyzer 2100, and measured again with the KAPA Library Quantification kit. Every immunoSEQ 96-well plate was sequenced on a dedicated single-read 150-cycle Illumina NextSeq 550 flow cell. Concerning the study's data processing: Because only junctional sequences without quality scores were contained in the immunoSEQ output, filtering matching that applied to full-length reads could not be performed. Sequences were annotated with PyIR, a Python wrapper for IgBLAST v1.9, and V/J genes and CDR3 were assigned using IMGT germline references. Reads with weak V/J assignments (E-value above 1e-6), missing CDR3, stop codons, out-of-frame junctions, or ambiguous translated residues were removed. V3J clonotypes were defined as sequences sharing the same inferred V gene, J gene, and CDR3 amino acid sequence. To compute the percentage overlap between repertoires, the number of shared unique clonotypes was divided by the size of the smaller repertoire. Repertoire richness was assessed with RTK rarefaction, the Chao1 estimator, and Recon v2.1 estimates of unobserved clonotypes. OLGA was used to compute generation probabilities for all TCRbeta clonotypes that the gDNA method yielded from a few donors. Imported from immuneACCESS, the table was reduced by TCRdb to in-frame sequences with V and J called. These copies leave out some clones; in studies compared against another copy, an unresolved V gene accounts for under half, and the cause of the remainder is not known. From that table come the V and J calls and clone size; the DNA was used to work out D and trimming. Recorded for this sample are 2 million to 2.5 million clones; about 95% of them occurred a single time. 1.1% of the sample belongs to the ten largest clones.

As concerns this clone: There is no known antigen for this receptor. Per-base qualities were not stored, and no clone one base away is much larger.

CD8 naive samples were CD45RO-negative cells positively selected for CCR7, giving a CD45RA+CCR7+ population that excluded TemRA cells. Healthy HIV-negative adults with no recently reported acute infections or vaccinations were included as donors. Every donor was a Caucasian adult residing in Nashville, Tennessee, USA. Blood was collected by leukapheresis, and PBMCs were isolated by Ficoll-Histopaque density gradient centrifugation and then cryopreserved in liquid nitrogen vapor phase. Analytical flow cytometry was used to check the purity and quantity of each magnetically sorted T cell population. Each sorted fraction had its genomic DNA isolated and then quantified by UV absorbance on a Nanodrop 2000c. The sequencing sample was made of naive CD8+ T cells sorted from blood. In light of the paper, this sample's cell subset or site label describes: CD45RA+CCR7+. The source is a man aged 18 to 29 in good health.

The CDR3: CASGRSGLSYEQYF. The nucleotide sequence reads TGTGCCAGCGGGCGATCGGGTCTATCCTACGAGCAGTACTTC. This receptor chain uses TRBV28 and TRBJ2-7, with no D gene named confidently. Spanning cysteine to phenylalanine, the CDR3 consists of 14 amino acids. The read is trimmed to its CDR3 DNA, 42 bases read in frame from base 1. V is pared back by 8 bases and J by 1 base, with 15 bases lying between the germline termini. Reading the germline V gene gives CDR1 MDHEN and CDR2 SYDVKM.